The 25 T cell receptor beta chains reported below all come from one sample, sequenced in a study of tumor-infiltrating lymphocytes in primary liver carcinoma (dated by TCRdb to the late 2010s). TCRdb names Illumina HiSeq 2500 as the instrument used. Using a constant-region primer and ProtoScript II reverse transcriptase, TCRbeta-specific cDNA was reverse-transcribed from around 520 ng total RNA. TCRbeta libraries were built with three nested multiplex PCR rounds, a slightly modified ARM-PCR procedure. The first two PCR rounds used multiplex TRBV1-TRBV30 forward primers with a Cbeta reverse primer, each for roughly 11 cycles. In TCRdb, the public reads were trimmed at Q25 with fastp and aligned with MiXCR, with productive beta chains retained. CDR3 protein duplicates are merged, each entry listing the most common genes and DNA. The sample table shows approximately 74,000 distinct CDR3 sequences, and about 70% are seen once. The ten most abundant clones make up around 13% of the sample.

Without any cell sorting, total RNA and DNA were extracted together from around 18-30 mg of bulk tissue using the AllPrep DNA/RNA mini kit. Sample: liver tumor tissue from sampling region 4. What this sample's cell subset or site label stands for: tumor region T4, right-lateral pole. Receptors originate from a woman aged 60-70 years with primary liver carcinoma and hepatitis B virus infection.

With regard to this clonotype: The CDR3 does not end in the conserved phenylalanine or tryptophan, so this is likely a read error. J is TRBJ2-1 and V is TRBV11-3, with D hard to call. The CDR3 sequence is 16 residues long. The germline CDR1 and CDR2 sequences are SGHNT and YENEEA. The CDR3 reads CASGLRRALVYNEQFL. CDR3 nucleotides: TGTGCCAGCGGCTTACGTCGGGCTCTGGTATACAATGAGCAGTTCCTC.

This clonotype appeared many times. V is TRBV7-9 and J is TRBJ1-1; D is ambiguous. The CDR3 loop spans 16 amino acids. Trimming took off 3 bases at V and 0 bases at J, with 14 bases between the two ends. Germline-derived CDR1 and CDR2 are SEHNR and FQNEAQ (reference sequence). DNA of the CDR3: TGTGCCAGCAGCTTCCCCCCGGGATCCTTGAACACTGAAGCTTTCTTT. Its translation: CASSFPPGSLNTEAFF. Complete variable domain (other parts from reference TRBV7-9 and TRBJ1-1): DTGVSQNPRHKITKRGQNVTFRCDPISEHNRLYWYRQTLGQGPEFLTYFQNEAQLEKSRLLSDRFSAERPKGSFSTLEIQRTEQGDSAMYLCASSFPPGSLNTEAFFGQGTRLTVV.

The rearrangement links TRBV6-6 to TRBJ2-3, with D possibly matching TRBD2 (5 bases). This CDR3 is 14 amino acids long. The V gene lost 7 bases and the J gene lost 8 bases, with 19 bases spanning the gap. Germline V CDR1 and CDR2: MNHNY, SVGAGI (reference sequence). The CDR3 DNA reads TGTGCCAGCACCCCAACCGGGGTGATGGGTACGCAGTATTTT. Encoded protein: CASTPTGVMGTQYF.

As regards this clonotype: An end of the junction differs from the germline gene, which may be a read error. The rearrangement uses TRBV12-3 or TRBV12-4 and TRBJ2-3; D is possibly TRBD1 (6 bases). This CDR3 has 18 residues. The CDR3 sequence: CVSSNGLQGISNTDTRYF. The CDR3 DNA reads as TGTGTCAGCAGTAACGGCCTACAGGGAATTTCTAACACAGATACGCGGTATTTT.

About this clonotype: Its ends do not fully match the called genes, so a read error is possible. The CDR3: CASSLTRGSSYEKYF. The CDR3 nucleotides are TGTGCCAGCAGTTTGACTAGGGGGAGCTCCTACGAGAAGTACTTC. The V and J genes are TRBV6-5 and TRBJ2-7, with D possibly called TRBD1 or TRBD2 (6 bases each). CDR3 length equals 15 residues. The germline V gene encodes CDR1 MNHEY and CDR2 SVGAGI.

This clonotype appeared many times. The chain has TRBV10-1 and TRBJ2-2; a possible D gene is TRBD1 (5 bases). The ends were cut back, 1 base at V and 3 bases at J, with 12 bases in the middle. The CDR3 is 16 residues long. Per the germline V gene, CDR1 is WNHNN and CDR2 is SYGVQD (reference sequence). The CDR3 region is CASSEFRDGDTGELFF. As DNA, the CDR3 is TGCGCCAGCAGTGAGTTCAGGGATGGGGACACCGGGGAGCTGTTTTTT.

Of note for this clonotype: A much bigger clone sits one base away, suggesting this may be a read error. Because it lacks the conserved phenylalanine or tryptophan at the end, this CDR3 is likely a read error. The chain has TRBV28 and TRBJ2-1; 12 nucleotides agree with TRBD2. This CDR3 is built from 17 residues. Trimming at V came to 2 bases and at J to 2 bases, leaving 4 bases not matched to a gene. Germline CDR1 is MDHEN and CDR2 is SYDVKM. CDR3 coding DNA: TGTGCCAGCAGTTTAGGAACTAGCGGGAGGCCCTACAATGAGCAGTTCTTA. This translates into CASSLGTSGRPYNEQFL.

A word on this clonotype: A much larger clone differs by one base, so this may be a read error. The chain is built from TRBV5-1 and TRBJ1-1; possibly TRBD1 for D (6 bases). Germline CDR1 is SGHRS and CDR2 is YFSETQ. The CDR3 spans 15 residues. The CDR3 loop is CASSWRGGSNTEACF. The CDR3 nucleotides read TGCGCCAGCAGCTGGAGGGGGGGTTCGAACACTGAAGCTTGCTTT.

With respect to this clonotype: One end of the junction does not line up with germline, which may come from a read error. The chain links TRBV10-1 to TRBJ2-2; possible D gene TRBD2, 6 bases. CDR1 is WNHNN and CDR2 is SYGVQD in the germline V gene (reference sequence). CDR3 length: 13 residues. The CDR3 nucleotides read TGCGCCAGCAGTAAGGGGTCGGCCCGGGAGCTCTTTTTT. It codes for CASSKGSARELFF.

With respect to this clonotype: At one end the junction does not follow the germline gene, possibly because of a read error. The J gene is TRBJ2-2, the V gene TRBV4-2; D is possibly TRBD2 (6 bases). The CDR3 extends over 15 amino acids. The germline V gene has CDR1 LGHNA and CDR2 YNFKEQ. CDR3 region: CASSRGWVVIRELFF. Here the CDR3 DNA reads TGCGCCAGCAGCCGGGGGTGGGTGGTAATCAGGGAGCTGTTTTTT.

DNA for the CDR3: TGTGCCAGCAGTTACAAAGGGAACTCAGATACGCAGTATTTT. Translation gives CASSYKGNSDTQYF. The gene calls are TRBV6-5 and TRBJ2-3; D not resolved. V was cut by 2 bases and J by 4 bases, with 10 bases left in between. The length of the CDR3 is 14 residues. Germline lookup yields CDR1 MNHEY and CDR2 SVGAGI.

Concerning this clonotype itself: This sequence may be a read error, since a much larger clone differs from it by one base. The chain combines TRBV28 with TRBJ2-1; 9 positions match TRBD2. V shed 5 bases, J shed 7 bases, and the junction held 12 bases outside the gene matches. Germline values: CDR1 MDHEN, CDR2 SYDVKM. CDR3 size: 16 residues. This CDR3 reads CASSLRRLAELNEQFF. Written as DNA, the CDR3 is TGTGCCAGCAGTCTCCGCCGACTAGCGGAGCTTAATGAGCAGTTCTTC.

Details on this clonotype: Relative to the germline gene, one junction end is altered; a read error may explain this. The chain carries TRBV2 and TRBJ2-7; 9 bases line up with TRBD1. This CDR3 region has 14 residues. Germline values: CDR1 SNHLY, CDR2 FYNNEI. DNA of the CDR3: TGTGTCAGCAACACCGGGACAGGGAATTACGAGCAGTACTTC. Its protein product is CVSNTGTGNYEQYF.

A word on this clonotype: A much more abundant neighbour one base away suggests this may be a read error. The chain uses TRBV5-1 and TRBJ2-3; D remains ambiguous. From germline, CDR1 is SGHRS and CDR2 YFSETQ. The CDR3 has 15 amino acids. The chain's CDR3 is CARSLERLVLGTQYF. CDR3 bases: TGCGCCCGCAGCTTGGAGCGCCTAGTTTTGGGCACGCAGTATTTT.

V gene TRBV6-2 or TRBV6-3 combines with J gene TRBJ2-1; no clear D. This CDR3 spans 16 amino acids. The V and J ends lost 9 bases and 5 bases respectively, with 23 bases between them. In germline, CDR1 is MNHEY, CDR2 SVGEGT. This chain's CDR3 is CASKTSVNTRDNEQFF. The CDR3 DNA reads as TGTGCCAGTAAAACTTCGGTGAACACCCGGGACAATGAGCAGTTCTTC.

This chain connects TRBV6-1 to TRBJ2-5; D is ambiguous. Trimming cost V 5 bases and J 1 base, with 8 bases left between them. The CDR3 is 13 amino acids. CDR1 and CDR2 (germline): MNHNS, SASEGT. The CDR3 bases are TGTGCCAGCAGTTATGACTTCCAAGAGACCCAGTACTTC. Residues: CASSYDFQETQYF.

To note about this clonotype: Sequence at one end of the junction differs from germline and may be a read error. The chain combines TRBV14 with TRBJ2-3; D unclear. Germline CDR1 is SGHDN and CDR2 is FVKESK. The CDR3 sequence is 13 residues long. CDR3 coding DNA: TGTACCAGCAGCCGAGGATACACATATACGCAGTATTTT. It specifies CTSSRGYTYTQYF.

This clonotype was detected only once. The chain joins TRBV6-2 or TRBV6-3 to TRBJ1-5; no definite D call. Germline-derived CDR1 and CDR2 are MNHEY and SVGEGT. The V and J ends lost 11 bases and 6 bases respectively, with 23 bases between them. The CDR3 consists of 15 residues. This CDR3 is CARSSTVEWGQPQHF. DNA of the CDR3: TGTGCCCGTAGCAGTACAGTGGAATGGGGTCAGCCCCAGCATTTT.

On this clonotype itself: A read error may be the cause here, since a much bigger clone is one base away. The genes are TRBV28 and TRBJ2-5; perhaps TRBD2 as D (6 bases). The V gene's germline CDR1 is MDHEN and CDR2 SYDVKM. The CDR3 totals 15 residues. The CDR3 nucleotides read TGTGTCAGTGTAGGGGTTGGAGGGACTCAAGAGACCCAGTACTTC. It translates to CVSVGVGGTQETQYF.

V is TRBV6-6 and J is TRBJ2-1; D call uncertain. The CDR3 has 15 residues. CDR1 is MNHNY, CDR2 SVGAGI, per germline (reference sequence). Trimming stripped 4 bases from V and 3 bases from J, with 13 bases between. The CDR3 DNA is TGTGCCAGCAGTTCCGTGACTGGCCACTACAATGAGCAGTTCTTC. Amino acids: CASSSVTGHYNEQFF.

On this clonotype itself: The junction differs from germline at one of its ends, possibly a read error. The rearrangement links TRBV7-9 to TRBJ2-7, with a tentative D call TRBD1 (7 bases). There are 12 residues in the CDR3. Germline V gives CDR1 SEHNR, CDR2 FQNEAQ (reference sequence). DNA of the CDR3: TGTGCCATCAGCTCGCAGGGGGGCGAGCAGTACTTC. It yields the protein CAISSQGGEQYF.

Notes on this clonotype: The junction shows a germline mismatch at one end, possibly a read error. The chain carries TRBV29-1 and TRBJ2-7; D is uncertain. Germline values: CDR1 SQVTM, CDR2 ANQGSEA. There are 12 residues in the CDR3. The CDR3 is CRVALESYEQYF. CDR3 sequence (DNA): TGCAGGGTTGCCCTAGAGTCCTACGAGCAGTACTTC.

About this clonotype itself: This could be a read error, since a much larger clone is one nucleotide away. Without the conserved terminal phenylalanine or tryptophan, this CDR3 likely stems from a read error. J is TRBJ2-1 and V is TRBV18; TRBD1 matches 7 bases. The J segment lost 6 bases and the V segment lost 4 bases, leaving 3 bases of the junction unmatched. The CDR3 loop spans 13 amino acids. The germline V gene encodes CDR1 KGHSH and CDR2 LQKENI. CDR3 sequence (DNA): TGTGCCAGCTCACTTGGACAGGCCAATGAGCAGTTCTCC. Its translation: CASSLGQANEQFS.

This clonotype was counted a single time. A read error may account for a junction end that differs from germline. CDR3 loop: CASSSNPGEASGANVLTF. CDR3 DNA: TGCGCCAGCAGTTCGAATCCAGGGGAGGCCTCTGGGGCCAACGTCCTGACTTTC. V is TRBV28 and J is TRBJ2-6; D possibly matches TRBD1 or TRBD2 (6 bases each). CDR1 MDHEN and CDR2 SYDVKM come from the germline V gene. The CDR3 totals 18 residues.

In nucleotides, the CDR3 is TGTGCCAGCAGGAGGCCTGGGGAGGACATTCAGTACTTC. Translation: CASRRPGEDIQYF. The chain is built from TRBV12-3 or TRBV12-4 and TRBJ2-4, with D possibly matching TRBD2 (6 bases). The ends were cut back, 6 bases at V and 8 bases at J, with 14 bases in the middle. This CDR3 is 13 amino acids long.